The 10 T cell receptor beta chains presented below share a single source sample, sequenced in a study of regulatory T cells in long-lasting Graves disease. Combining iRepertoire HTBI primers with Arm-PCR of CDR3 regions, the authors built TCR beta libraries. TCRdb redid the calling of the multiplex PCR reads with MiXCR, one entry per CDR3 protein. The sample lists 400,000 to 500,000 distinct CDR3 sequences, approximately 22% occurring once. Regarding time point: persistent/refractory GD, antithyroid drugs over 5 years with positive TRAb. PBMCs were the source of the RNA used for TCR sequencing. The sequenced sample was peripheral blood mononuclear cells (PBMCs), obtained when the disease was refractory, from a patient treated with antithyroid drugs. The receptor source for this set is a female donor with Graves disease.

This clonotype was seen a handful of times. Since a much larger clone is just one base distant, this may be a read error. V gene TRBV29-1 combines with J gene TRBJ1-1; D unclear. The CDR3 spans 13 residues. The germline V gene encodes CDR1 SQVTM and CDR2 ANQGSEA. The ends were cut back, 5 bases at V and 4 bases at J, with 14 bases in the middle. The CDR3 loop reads CSVKLSIGTEAFF. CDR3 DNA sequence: TGCAGCGTTAAACTATCCATCGGCACTGAAGCTTTCTTT.

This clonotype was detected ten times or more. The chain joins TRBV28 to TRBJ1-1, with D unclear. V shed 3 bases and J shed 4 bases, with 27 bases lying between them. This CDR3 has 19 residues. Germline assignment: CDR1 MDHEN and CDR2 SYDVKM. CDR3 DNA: TGTGCCAGCAGTTTGTTGATTGAGGGTTGGTTGACCAAAGTCACTGAAGCTTTCTTT. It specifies CASSLLIEGWLTKVTEAFF.

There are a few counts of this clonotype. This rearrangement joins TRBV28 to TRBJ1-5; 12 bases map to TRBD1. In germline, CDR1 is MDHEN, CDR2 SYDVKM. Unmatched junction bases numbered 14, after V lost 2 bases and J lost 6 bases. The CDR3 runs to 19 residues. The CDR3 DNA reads TGTGCCAGCAGTTTACCCACGCGCCGGGGACAGGGGGCGCGTCAGCCCCAGCATTTT. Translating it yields CASSLPTRRGQGARQPQHF.

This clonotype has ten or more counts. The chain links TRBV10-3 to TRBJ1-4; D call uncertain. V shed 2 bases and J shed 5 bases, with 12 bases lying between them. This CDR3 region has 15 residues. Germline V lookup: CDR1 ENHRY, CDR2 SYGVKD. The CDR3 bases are TGTGCCATCAGTGAGCATGGAGAACCAAATGAAAAACTGTTTTTT. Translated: CAISEHGEPNEKLFF.

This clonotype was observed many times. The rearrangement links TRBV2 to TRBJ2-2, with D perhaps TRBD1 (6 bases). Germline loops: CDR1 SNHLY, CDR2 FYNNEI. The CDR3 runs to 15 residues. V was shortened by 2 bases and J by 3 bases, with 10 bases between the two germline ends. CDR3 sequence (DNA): TGTGCCAGCAGTGAATCACGGACAGACACCGGGGAGCTGTTTTTT. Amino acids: CASSESRTDTGELFF.

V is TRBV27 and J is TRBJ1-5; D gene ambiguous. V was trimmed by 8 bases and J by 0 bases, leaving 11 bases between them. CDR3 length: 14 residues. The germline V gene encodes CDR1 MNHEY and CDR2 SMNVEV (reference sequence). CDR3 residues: CASADNYSNQPQHF. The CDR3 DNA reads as TGTGCCAGCGCTGACAACTATAGCAATCAGCCCCAGCATTTT.

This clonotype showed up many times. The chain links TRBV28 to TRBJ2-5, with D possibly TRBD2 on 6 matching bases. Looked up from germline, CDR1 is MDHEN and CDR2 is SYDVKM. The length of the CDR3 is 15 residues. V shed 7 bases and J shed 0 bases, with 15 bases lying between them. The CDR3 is CASKVAETYQETQYF. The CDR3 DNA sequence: TGTGCCAGCAAGGTAGCGGAGACTTACCAAGAGACCCAGTACTTC.

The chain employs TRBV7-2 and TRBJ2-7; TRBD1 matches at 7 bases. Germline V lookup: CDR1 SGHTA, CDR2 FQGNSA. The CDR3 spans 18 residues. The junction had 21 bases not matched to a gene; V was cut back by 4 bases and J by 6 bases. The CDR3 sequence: CASSSHQQGNRDPCEQYF. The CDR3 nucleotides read TGTGCCAGCAGCTCGCATCAACAGGGGAATAGGGACCCCTGCGAGCAGTACTTC.

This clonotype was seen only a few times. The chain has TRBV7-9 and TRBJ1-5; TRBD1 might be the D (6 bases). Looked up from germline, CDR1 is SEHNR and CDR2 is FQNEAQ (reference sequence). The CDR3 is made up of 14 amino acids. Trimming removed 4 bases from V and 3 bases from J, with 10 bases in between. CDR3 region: CASSWDTPNQPQHF. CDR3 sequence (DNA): TGTGCCAGCAGCTGGGACACTCCCAATCAGCCCCAGCATTTT. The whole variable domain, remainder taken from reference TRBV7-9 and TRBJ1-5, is DTGVSQNPRHKITKRGQNVTFRCDPISEHNRLYWYRQTLGQGPEFLTYFQNEAQLEKSRLLSDRFSAERPKGSFSTLEIQRTEQGDSAMYLCASSWDTPNQPQHFGDGTRLSIL.

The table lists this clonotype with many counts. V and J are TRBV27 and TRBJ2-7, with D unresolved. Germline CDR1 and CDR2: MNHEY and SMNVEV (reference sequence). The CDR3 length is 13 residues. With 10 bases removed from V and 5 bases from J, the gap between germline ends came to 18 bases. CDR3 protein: CATGKVHLDEQYF. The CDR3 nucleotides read TGTGCCACCGGCAAGGTACACCTTGACGAGCAGTACTTC.